The next 20 T cell receptor beta chains were all read from a single sample in a study of CD8+ T cells in alopecia areata. The authors extracted RNA and reverse transcribed it into cDNA as the sequencing template. TCRdb keeps only in-frame clones here, not all; method: immunoSEQ multiplex PCR. The sample consists of 120,000 to 150,000 clones, around 82% of them appearing once. This sample's treatment: oral pan-JAK inhibitor, 5-10 mg twice daily. The specimen comprised CD8+ T cells sorted from blood, sampled at week 4, from a patient treated with tofacitinib. These receptors were collected from a human donor with alopecia areata.

The CDR3 DNA follows: TGTGCCATCAGCCTGACCCGGACAGGGAAAGAGACCCAGTACTTC. Translation: CAISLTRTGKETQYF. This sequence joins TRBV10-3 and TRBJ2-5, with TRBD1 identical over 8 bases. The CDR3 has 15 residues. V was pared by 6 bases and J by 3 bases, with 9 bases of the junction left unmatched. Germline V gene data show CDR1 as ENHRY and CDR2 as SYGVKD.

This rearrangement joins TRBV5-1 to TRBJ2-7, with D possibly being TRBD1 or TRBD2 (5 bases each). The ends were cut back, 3 bases at V and 3 bases at J, with 13 bases in the middle. Germline V CDR1 and CDR2: SGHRS, YFSETQ. The CDR3 runs to 14 residues. The CDR3 reads CASSSGTGIYEQYF. CDR3 nucleotide sequence: TGCGCCAGCAGCTCGGGGACGGGGATCTACGAGCAGTACTTC.

The chain employs TRBV7-2 and TRBJ2-3, with D tentatively TRBD1 (6 bases). V shed 3 bases and J shed 0 bases, with 13 bases lying between them. Germline-derived CDR1 and CDR2 are SGHTA and FQGNSA. This CDR3 has 16 residues. In nucleotides, the CDR3 is TGTGCCAGCAGCTTCAGGGGCCGCCCTAGCACAGATACGCAGTATTTT. Translation: CASSFRGRPSTDTQYF.

The CDR3 bases are TGTGCCAGCAGCTCCTTAGCCAAAAACATTCAGTACTTC. Translated, it gives CASSSLAKNIQYF. The chain joins TRBV7-6 to TRBJ2-4; no clear D gene. This CDR3 contains 13 residues. Looked up from germline, CDR1 is SGHVS and CDR2 is FNYEAQ. Between the trimmed V and J ends, which lost 4 bases and 0 bases, there was a span of 4 bases.

The J gene is TRBJ2-7, the V gene TRBV4-1, with TRBD1 matching over 8 bases. With V trimmed by 4 bases and J by 5 bases, 4 bases remained unmatched. The CDR3 spans 13 residues. From germline, CDR1 is MGHRA and CDR2 YSYEKL. The CDR3 nucleotides are TGCGCCAGCAGCCTACCGGACAGGGACGAGCAGTACTTC. Translated, it gives CASSLPDRDEQYF.

V and J are TRBV7-9 and TRBJ1-1; D call uncertain. The germline CDR1 and CDR2 sequences are SEHNR and FQNEAQ (reference sequence). CDR3 length: 13 amino acids. Trimming took 3 bases from V and 6 from J, leaving 11 bases between them. The CDR3 sequence: CASSFGRSPEAFF. The DNA of the CDR3 is TGTGCCAGCAGCTTCGGGCGGTCCCCTGAAGCTTTCTTT.

This clone occurred a few times. The chain combines TRBV7-9 with TRBJ1-1; tentative D call: TRBD1 (6 bases). This CDR3 region has 14 residues. The V gene lost 5 bases and the J gene lost 6 bases, with 16 bases spanning the gap. CDR1 is SEHNR and CDR2 is FQNEAQ in the germline V gene (reference sequence). DNA for the CDR3: TGTGCCAGCAGCCCAGGGGTCGGATTATCTGAAGCTTTCTTT. It specifies CASSPGVGLSEAFF.

This chain joins TRBV19 and TRBJ2-7, with 8 bases that match TRBD2. Germline loops: CDR1 LNHDA, CDR2 SQIVND (reference sequence). The V gene end was trimmed by 1 base and the J gene end by 5 bases; junction bases not matched to a gene: 4. This CDR3 is 14 amino acids long. CDR3 protein: CASSIAGGTDEQYF. As DNA, the CDR3 is TGTGCCAGTAGTATAGCGGGAGGGACCGACGAGCAGTACTTC.

The chain combines TRBV7-9 with TRBJ2-3; D is perhaps TRBD1 (5 bases). V lost 6 bases, J lost 1 base, and 23 bases lay in between. The germline V gene encodes CDR1 SEHNR and CDR2 FQNEAQ (reference sequence). The CDR3 sequence is 18 residues long. CDR3 sequence: CASSPWSVGPFGTDTQYF. In DNA form, the CDR3 reads TGTGCCAGCAGTCCTTGGTCCGTGGGGCCTTTTGGCACAGATACGCAGTATTTT.

This clone has more than one count but fewer than ten. This chain joins TRBV5-4 and TRBJ2-3; D is unresolved. The CDR3 is 11 residues long. The V end lost 7 bases, the J end lost 1 base, and 4 bases lay between the germline ends. The V gene's germline CDR1 is SGHNT and CDR2 YYREEE (reference sequence). CDR3 protein: CASWGTDTQYF. The DNA for the CDR3 is TGTGCCAGCTGGGGCACAGATACGCAGTATTTT.

The V and J genes are TRBV6-5 and TRBJ2-3; TRBD1 matches 7 bases. Germline trimming cut 6 bases from V and 2 bases from J; bases unmatched to any gene: 5. From germline, CDR1 is MNHEY and CDR2 SVGAGI. The CDR3 covers 14 residues. The CDR3 DNA is TGTGCCAGCAGCGGCAGGGGGAACACAGATACGCAGTATTTT. Translated, it gives CASSGRGNTDTQYF.

This chain uses TRBV5-1 with TRBJ1-1; D gene unclear. CDR3 size: 14 residues. V lost 3 bases and J 1 base, leaving 10 bases between the germline ends. The germline V gene has CDR1 SGHRS and CDR2 YFSETQ. The DNA of the CDR3 is TGCGCCAGCAGCTCAGCGGAGGGGAACACTGAAGCTTTCTTT. Amino acid sequence: CASSSAEGNTEAFF.

The chain recombines TRBV27 with TRBJ2-1; 7 bases line up with TRBD2. Germline CDR1 MNHEY, CDR2 SMNVEV (reference sequence). This CDR3 has 16 residues. V was clipped by 5 bases and J by 7 bases; unmatched bases: 14. CDR3 protein: CASSPTSGGVSNEQFF. The CDR3 nucleotides are TGTGCCAGCAGTCCAACCTCGGGGGGAGTATCGAATGAGCAGTTCTTC.

V and J are TRBV29-1 and TRBJ2-7, with a possible D match to TRBD1 (6 bases). Germline V gives CDR1 SQVTM, CDR2 ANQGSEA. This CDR3 has 13 amino acids. V lost 0 bases and J 6 bases, leaving 12 bases between the germline ends. The CDR3 loop is CSVEEDRYFEQYF. DNA of the CDR3: TGCAGCGTTGAAGAGGACAGATACTTCGAGCAGTACTTC.

The V call is TRBV15, the J call TRBJ2-1; no definite D call. CDR3 length: 12 amino acids. Germline V gene data show CDR1 as LNHNV and CDR2 as YYDKDF (reference sequence). V was cut by 4 bases and J by 8 bases, with 9 bases left in between. The CDR3 is CATSIGNHEQFF. The CDR3 coding sequence is TGTGCCACCAGCATTGGGAACCATGAGCAGTTCTTC.

The genes are TRBV4-3 and TRBJ1-2; weak D call: TRBD1 (6 bases). The V gene lost 0 bases and the J gene lost 7 bases, with 21 bases spanning the gap. This CDR3 is 17 amino acids long. The germline gives CDR1 LGHNA, CDR2 YSLEER. DNA for the CDR3: TGCGCCAGCAGCCAAGATCGGTGGTCGTCAGGGGCTCTTGGCTACACCTTC. This codes for CASSQDRWSSGALGYTF.

The chain employs TRBV13 and TRBJ2-5; the D gene is possibly TRBD2 (5 bases). The germline gives CDR1 PRHDT, CDR2 FYEKMQ (reference sequence). Trimming cost V 0 bases and J 2 bases, with 7 bases left between them. This CDR3 is 14 amino acids long. CDR3 region: CASSLGGGQETQYF. The CDR3 DNA reads TGTGCCAGCAGCTTAGGAGGCGGGCAAGAGACCCAGTACTTC.

CDR3 DNA sequence: TGTGCCAGCAGCTTCGGGCAGGGAGGCAATGAGCAGTTCTTC. Translation gives CASSFGQGGNEQFF. This chain connects TRBV5-6 to TRBJ2-1; the D gene is possibly TRBD2 (6 bases). This CDR3 contains 14 residues. Germline assignment: CDR1 SGHDT and CDR2 YYEEEE. V lost 2 bases, J lost 6 bases, and 12 bases lay in between.

V gene TRBV27 combines with J gene TRBJ2-7; D might be TRBD1 (8 bases). The CDR3 consists of 15 residues. V lost 6 bases, J lost 5 bases, and 20 bases lay in between. Germline-derived CDR1 and CDR2 are MNHEY and SMNVEV (reference sequence). The CDR3 coding sequence is TGTGCCAGCAGAATTGGACAGGGAGGGTTGAACGAGCAGTACTTC. It specifies CASRIGQGGLNEQYF.

This chain joins TRBV19 and TRBJ1-2; the D is unclear. V lost 7 bases and J lost 4, with 19 bases in between. Germline V gene data show CDR1 as LNHDA and CDR2 as SQIVND (reference sequence). CDR3 length equals 15 residues. DNA for the CDR3: TGTGCCAGTACCCCTGGTGCCTCTACGGGCTATGGCTACACCTTC. Translation: CASTPGASTGYGYTF.